These 29 T cell receptor beta chains share one sample of origin, sequenced in a study of T cells in localized non-small cell lung cancer (dated by TCRdb to the early 2020s). The library came from the immunoSEQ multiplex PCR assay. TCRdb took this table from immuneACCESS and kept in-frame rearrangements with V and J called. Such tables lack part of the clones; where checked against another copy, unresolved V genes explain under half of the gap, and the rest is unexplained. Recorded for this sample are fewer than 50,000 clones; 80% to 90% of them occurred a single time. The leading ten clones occupy around 6% of the sample. The material was peripheral blood mononuclear cells, obtained before any cancer treatment. Source of these receptors: a male donor at least 60 years old with stage II lung adenocarcinoma.

This clone was seen just once. The chain combines TRBV5-4 with TRBJ1-3; perhaps TRBD1 as D (6 bases). This CDR3 is 15 amino acids long. The V end lost 4 bases, the J end lost 4 bases, and 15 bases lay between the germline ends. Looked up from germline, CDR1 is SGHNT and CDR2 is YYREEE (reference sequence). DNA of the CDR3: TGTGCCAGCAGCCCCGAGGGGGGGTCCGGAAACACCATATATTTT. Amino acid sequence: CASSPEGGSGNTIYF.

The gene calls are TRBV29-1 and TRBJ1-4, with D possibly TRBD1 on 6 matching bases. CDR1 is SQVTM and CDR2 is ANQGSEA in the germline V gene. The length of the CDR3 is 12 residues. The ends were cut back, 4 bases at V and 8 bases at J, with 11 bases in the middle. The CDR3: CSVAGVGEKLFF. CDR3 sequence (DNA): TGCAGCGTTGCAGGGGTAGGAGAAAAACTGTTTTTT.

This chain uses TRBV12-5 with TRBJ2-2; D not resolved. This CDR3 is built from 15 residues. The V end was cut by 2 bases, the J end by 7 bases, with 14 bases between. Germline lookup yields CDR1 LGHNT and CDR2 FRNRAP. The CDR3 reads CASGLSGRGVGELFF. CDR3 DNA: TGTGCTAGTGGTTTGTCAGGTCGAGGTGTCGGGGAGCTGTTTTTT. Drawing the rest from reference TRBV12-5 and TRBJ2-2, the complete variable domain is DARVTQTPRHKVTEMGQEVTMRCQPILGHNTVFWYRQTMMQGLELLAYFRNRAPLDDSGMPKDRFSAEMPDATLATLKIQPSEPRDSAVYFCASGLSGRGVGELFFGEGSRLTVL.

This rearrangement joins TRBV7-8 to TRBJ1-1; 8 bases are a match to TRBD1. In germline, CDR1 is SGHVS, CDR2 FQNEAQ. This CDR3 spans 16 amino acids. Losses at the gene ends were 4 bases for V and 0 bases for J; bases not matched to a gene: 7. This chain's CDR3 is CASSSQGVGLNTEAFF. DNA of the CDR3: TGTGCCAGCAGCTCACAGGGGGTCGGACTGAACACTGAAGCTTTCTTT.

This clone was picked up one time. This chain links TRBV4-1 with TRBJ1-5, with D tentatively TRBD1 (5 bases). V was cut by 4 bases and J by 1 base, with 11 bases left in between. Germline V gives CDR1 MGHRA, CDR2 YSYEKL. CDR3 length equals 15 residues. CDR3 nucleotide sequence: TGCGCCAGCAGCCTAGACCGGGACAGCAATCAGCCCCAGCATTTT. The encoded protein is CASSLDRDSNQPQHF.

The V and J genes are TRBV11-1 and TRBJ1-2, with unresolved D. Trimming left V 5 bases short and J 0 bases short, with 7 bases between. Germline V gene data show CDR1 as SGHAT and CDR2 as FQDESV (reference sequence). The CDR3 covers 13 residues. Here the CDR3 DNA reads TGTGCCAGCAGCCCAGGTCCTAACTATGGCTACACCTTC. Amino acids: CASSPGPNYGYTF. The variable domain in full, completed from reference TRBV11-1 and TRBJ1-2, reads EAEVAQSPRYKITEKSQAVAFWCDPISGHATLYWYRQILGQGPELLVQFQDESVVDDSQLPKDRFSAERLKGVDSTLKIQPAELGDSAMYLCASSPGPNYGYTFGSGTRLTVV.

The gene calls are TRBV7-2 and TRBJ1-3; no clear D gene. This CDR3 contains 15 residues. CDR1 is SGHTA and CDR2 is FQGNSA in the germline V gene. V was clipped by 5 bases and J by 2 bases, with 13 bases between them. DNA of the CDR3: TGTGCCAGCAGCGCTGACGCTAAGACTGGAAACACCATATATTTT. It is translated as CASSADAKTGNTIYF.

The J gene is TRBJ2-1, the V gene TRBV7-2; 10 positions agree with TRBD1. V lost 5 bases, J lost 7 bases, and 8 bases stayed unmatched. There are 15 residues in the CDR3. The germline CDR1 and CDR2 sequences are SGHTA and FQGNSA. For the CDR3, the DNA is TGTGCCAGCAGCCCGCGACAGGGGGCACGAAATGAGCAGTTCTTC. Its protein product is CASSPRQGARNEQFF. The full variable domain, rest sourced from reference TRBV7-2 and TRBJ2-1, is GAGVSQSPSNKVTEKGKDVELRCDPISGHTALYWYRQSLGQGLEFLIYFQGNSAPDKSGLPSDRFSAERTGGSVSTLTIQRTQQEDSAVYLCASSPRQGARNEQFFGPGTRLTVL.

This chain uses TRBV14 with TRBJ2-2; 13 positions match TRBD2. Losses at the gene ends were 6 bases for V and 5 bases for J; bases not matched to a gene: 0. This CDR3 region has 14 residues. Germline V gene sequence: CDR1 SGHDN, CDR2 FVKESK. The CDR3 DNA follows: TGTGCCAGCAGACTAGCGGGAGGGACCGGGGAGCTGTTTTTT. Its protein is CASRLAGGTGELFF.

This clone came up once. The V call is TRBV5-1, the J call TRBJ2-5; no clear D. Germline V lookup: CDR1 SGHRS, CDR2 YFSETQ. The CDR3 totals 14 residues. V was shortened by 1 base and J by 2 bases, with 9 bases between the two germline ends. The CDR3 spells CASSLIPGQETQYF. The CDR3 nucleotides read TGCGCCAGCAGCTTGATCCCCGGACAAGAGACCCAGTACTTC.

This clone was detected once. The V call is TRBV5-5, the J call TRBJ1-2; TRBD1 is a possible D gene (6 bases). Germline V gene data show CDR1 as SGHKS and CDR2 as YYEKEE (reference sequence). This CDR3 has 13 residues. The ends were cut back, 4 bases at V and 6 bases at J, with 13 bases in the middle. This CDR3 reads CASSVLQGHGYTF. The CDR3 DNA is TGTGCCAGCAGCGTACTACAGGGTCATGGCTACACCTTC.

The rearrangement links TRBV7-9 to TRBJ2-3; 9 bases agree with TRBD1. V trimming: 3 bases; J trimming: 2 bases; junction bases outside the gene matches: 3. The CDR3 runs to 15 residues. The germline V gene encodes CDR1 SEHNR and CDR2 FQNEAQ (reference sequence). CDR3 sequence reads: CASSLWDRVTDTQYF. CDR3 bases: TGTGCCAGCAGCTTGTGGGACAGGGTCACAGATACGCAGTATTTT.

The chain employs TRBV28 and TRBJ1-2; 9 nucleotides match TRBD1. Germline V lookup: CDR1 MDHEN, CDR2 SYDVKM. The CDR3 sequence is 17 residues long. J lost 3 bases, V lost 8 bases, and 16 bases had no gene match. CDR3 residues: CASGSGTGRLGDYGYTF. CDR3 bases: TGTGCCAGCGGTTCTGGGACAGGGAGACTAGGAGACTATGGCTACACCTTC.

In this sample, this clone turned up a few times. The rearrangement uses TRBV25-1 and TRBJ1-2; D remains ambiguous. CDR3 length: 13 residues. V lost 5 bases, J lost 4 bases, and 11 bases lay in between. Germline loops: CDR1 MGHDK, CDR2 SYGVNS. The CDR3 DNA is TGTGCCAGCAGTTCTCAGGCAGTCTATGGCTACACCTTC. Protein sequence: CASSSQAVYGYTF.

This clone was detected only once. The J gene is TRBJ1-1, the V gene TRBV10-2; D unresolved. Looked up from germline, CDR1 is WSHSY and CDR2 is SAAADI. V was trimmed by 8 bases and J by 1 base, leaving 8 bases between them. This CDR3 region has 12 residues. CDR3 residues: CASAPRNTEAFF. CDR3 bases: TGCGCCAGCGCCCCTCGGAACACTGAAGCTTTCTTT.

This clone was counted once. This chain connects TRBV13 to TRBJ2-1; 9 positions agree with TRBD2. J was trimmed by 5 bases and V by 4 bases; bases with no gene match: 12. Germline CDR1 reads PRHDT; CDR2 reads FYEKMQ (reference sequence). The length of the CDR3 is 17 residues. The CDR3 nucleotides read TGTGCCAGCAGCTACCCCCCGGCTAGCGGGAACAACAATGAGCAGTTCTTC. Translation: CASSYPPASGNNNEQFF.

The chain uses TRBV30 and TRBJ2-3; D possibly uses TRBD1 or TRBD2 (5 bases each). Looked up from germline, CDR1 is GTSNPN and CDR2 is SVGIG (reference sequence). V lost 5 bases and J lost 8, with 14 bases in between. The CDR3 totals 12 residues. The CDR3 here is CAWAPGRGTQYF. The CDR3, as DNA: TGTGCCTGGGCACCGGGACGGGGTACGCAGTATTTT.

CDR3 coding DNA: TGTGCCAGCAGCACCCGACAGCCGATTCCTGAAGCTTTCTTT. Its protein is CASSTRQPIPEAFF. V usage is TRBV5-4 and J usage is TRBJ1-1; the D gene is possibly TRBD1 (5 bases). This CDR3 spans 14 amino acids. CDR1 and CDR2 from the germline V gene are SGHNT and YYREEE (reference sequence). V was clipped by 4 bases and J by 6 bases, with 16 bases between them. Full variable domain (remainder filled in from reference TRBV5-4 and TRBJ1-1): ETGVTQSPTHLIKTRGQQVTLRCSSQSGHNTVSWYQQALGQGPQFIFQYYREEENGRGNFPPRFSGLQFPNYSSELNVNALELDDSALYLCASSTRQPIPEAFFGQGTRLTVV.

The V call is TRBV5-6, the J call TRBJ2-1; 7 bases fit TRBD1. Germline V gene lookup returns CDR1 SGHDT and CDR2 YYEEEE. V gave up 0 bases and J gave up 3 bases; unmatched junction bases: 6. This CDR3 has 16 amino acids. The CDR3 coding sequence is TGTGCCAGCAGCTTGGCTGGACAGGAGAGCTACAATGAGCAGTTCTTC. It codes for CASSLAGQESYNEQFF. The full variable domain, completed using reference TRBV5-6 and TRBJ2-1, is DAGVTQSPTHLIKTRGQQVTLRCSPKSGHDTVSWYQQALGQGPQFIFQYYEEEERQRGNFPDRFSGHQFPNYSSELNVNALLLGDSALYLCASSLAGQESYNEQFFGPGTRLTVL.

The chain links TRBV28 to TRBJ1-2, with no clear D. The germline V gene encodes CDR1 MDHEN and CDR2 SYDVKM. This CDR3 has 14 amino acids. Trimming took off 6 bases at V and 3 bases at J, with 14 bases between the two ends. The CDR3 reads CASRSYGFDYGYTF. CDR3 nucleotides: TGTGCCAGCAGGTCCTATGGCTTTGACTATGGCTACACCTTC.

This clone showed up just once. The chain uses TRBV7-9 and TRBJ1-1; TRBD1 aligns across 8 bases. This CDR3 is 16 amino acids long. Per the germline V gene, CDR1 is SEHNR and CDR2 is FQNEAQ (reference sequence). J gave up 4 bases and V 5 bases, and 12 bases lay outside the gene matches. The CDR3 DNA is TGTGCCAGCAGCCCGTTGACAGGGGACCTAGGCACTGAAGCTTTCTTT. It encodes CASSPLTGDLGTEAFF.

This chain joins TRBV9 and TRBJ2-1; possible D gene TRBD1, 6 bases. Germline CDR1 reads SGDLS; CDR2 reads YYNGEE. The CDR3 totals 14 residues. V was pared by 0 bases and J by 5 bases, with 9 bases between. CDR3 sequence: CASSVGQVNNEQFF. CDR3 DNA: TGTGCCAGCAGCGTAGGACAGGTAAACAATGAGCAGTTCTTC.

The CDR3, as DNA: TGTGCCAGTAGTATGGGACACGGGAACACTGAAGCTTTCTTT. Amino acids: CASSMGHGNTEAFF. This chain joins TRBV19 and TRBJ1-1; D is possibly TRBD1 (6 bases). Germline loops: CDR1 LNHDA, CDR2 SQIVND (reference sequence). V lost 3 bases and J lost 1, with 9 bases in between. The CDR3 totals 14 residues.

J is TRBJ1-5 and V is TRBV7-9; D is unresolved. CDR3 length: 12 residues. Trimming pared 5 bases from V and 3 bases from J, leaving 5 bases between. Germline values: CDR1 SEHNR, CDR2 FQNEAQ (reference sequence). The CDR3 reads CASSLNNQPQHF. The CDR3 nucleotides read TGTGCCAGCAGCCTCAACAATCAGCCCCAGCATTTT.

This sequence joins TRBV7-3 and TRBJ1-1, with D possibly matching TRBD1 (6 bases). V lost 5 bases and J 3 bases, leaving 7 bases between the germline ends. Per the germline V gene, CDR1 is SGHTA and CDR2 is FQGTGA. The CDR3 is made up of 12 amino acids. This chain's CDR3 is CASSRQDTEAFF. The CDR3 coding sequence is TGTGCCAGCAGCCGACAGGACACTGAAGCTTTCTTT.

The CDR3 spells CASSLDTPGLALFF. The CDR3 DNA reads as TGCGCCAGCAGCTTGGATACACCCGGACTAGCGCTTTTCTTC. The chain uses TRBV5-1 and TRBJ2-1; TRBD2 aligns across 9 bases. The CDR3 covers 14 residues. CDR1 is SGHRS, CDR2 YFSETQ, per germline. The V and J ends lost 0 bases and 16 bases, in that order; junction bases with no gene match: 11. Full variable domain (outside the CDR3, taken from reference TRBV5-1 and TRBJ2-1): KAGVTQTPRYLIKTRGQQVTLSCSPISGHRSVSWYQQTPGQGLQFLFEYFSETQRNKGNFPGRFSGRQFSNSRSEMNVSTLELGDSALYLCASSLDTPGLALFFGPGTRLTVL.

This clone was seen a few times. The rearrangement links TRBV30 to TRBJ1-2; D is ambiguous. This CDR3 is 12 amino acids long. The germline V gene has CDR1 GTSNPN and CDR2 SVGIG (reference sequence). V gave up 2 bases and J gave up 7 bases, with 11 bases separating them. The CDR3 loop is CAWSMQSAGYTF. The CDR3 DNA reads as TGTGCCTGGAGTATGCAGAGCGCTGGCTACACCTTC.

The V gene is TRBV4-1, the J gene TRBJ1-5, with 8 bases that match TRBD1. The germline gives CDR1 MGHRA, CDR2 YSYEKL. With V trimmed by 3 bases and J by 6 bases, 7 bases remained unmatched. CDR3 length: 15 amino acids. In DNA, the CDR3 is TGCGCCAGCAGCCACCAAGGACAGGGTCGTCAGCCCCAGCATTTT. Encoded protein: CASSHQGQGRQPQHF.

The V call is TRBV6-5, the J call TRBJ1-2, with D uncertain. Germline V gene sequence: CDR1 MNHEY, CDR2 SVGAGI. The V end lost 0 bases, the J end lost 7 bases, and 12 bases lay between the germline ends. This CDR3 has 14 residues. The CDR3 sequence is CASSYSVPRAGYTF. Here the CDR3 DNA reads TGTGCCAGCAGTTACTCCGTACCAAGGGCTGGCTACACCTTC.